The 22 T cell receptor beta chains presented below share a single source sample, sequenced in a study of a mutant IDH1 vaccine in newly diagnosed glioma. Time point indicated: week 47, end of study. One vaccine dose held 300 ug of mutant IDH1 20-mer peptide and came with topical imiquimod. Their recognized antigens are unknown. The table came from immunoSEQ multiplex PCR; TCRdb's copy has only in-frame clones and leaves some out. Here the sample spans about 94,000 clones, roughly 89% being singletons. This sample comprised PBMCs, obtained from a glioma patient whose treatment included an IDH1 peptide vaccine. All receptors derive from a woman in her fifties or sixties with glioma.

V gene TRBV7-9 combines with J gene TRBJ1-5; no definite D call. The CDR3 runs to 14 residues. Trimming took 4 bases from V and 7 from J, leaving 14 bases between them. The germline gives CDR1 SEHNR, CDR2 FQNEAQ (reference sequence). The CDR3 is CASSSVGFGQPQHF. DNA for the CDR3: TGTGCCAGCAGCTCCGTAGGGTTTGGGCAGCCCCAGCATTTT.

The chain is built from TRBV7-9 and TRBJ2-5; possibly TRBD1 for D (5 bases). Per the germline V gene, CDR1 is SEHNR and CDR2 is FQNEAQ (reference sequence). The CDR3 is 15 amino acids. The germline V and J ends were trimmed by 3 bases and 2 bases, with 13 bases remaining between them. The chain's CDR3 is CASSLADNIQETQYF. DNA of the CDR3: TGTGCCAGCAGCTTGGCGGACAACATTCAAGAGACCCAGTACTTC.

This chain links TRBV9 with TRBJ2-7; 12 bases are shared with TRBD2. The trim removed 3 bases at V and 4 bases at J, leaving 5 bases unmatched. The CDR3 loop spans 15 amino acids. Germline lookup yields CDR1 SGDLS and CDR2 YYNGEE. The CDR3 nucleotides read TGTGCCAGCAGCGCTAGCGGGAGGGCCGGATACGAGCAGTACTTC. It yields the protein CASSASGRAGYEQYF. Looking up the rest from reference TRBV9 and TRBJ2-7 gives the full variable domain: DSGVTQTPKHLITATGQRVTLRCSPRSGDLSVYWYQQSLDQGLQFLIQYYNGEERAKGNILERFSAQQFPDLHSELNLSSLELGDSALYFCASSASGRAGYEQYFGPGTRLTVT.

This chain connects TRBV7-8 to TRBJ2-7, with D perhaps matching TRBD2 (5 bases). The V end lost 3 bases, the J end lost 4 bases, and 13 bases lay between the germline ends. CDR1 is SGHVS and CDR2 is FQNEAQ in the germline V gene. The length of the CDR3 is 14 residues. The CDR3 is CASSFRERTYEQYF. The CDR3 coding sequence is TGTGCCAGCAGCTTCCGGGAAAGAACATACGAGCAGTACTTC.

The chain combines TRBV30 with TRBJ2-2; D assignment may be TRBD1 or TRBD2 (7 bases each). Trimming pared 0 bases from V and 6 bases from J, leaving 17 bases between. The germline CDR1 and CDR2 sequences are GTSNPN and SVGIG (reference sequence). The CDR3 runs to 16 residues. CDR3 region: CAWSVPGGGVAGELFF. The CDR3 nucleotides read TGTGCCTGGAGTGTACCAGGGGGAGGGGTAGCCGGGGAGCTGTTTTTT.

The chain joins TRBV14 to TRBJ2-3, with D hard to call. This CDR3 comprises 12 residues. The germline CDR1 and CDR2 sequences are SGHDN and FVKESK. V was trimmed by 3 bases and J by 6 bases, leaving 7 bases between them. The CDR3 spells CASSHPGDTQYF. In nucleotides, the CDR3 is TGTGCCAGCAGCCATCCCGGGGATACGCAGTATTTT.

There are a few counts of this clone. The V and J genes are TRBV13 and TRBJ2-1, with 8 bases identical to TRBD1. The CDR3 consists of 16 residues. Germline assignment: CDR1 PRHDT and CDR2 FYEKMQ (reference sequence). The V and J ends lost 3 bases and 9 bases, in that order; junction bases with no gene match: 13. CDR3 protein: CASSFGTGKGGSEQFF. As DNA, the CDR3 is TGTGCCAGCAGCTTCGGGACAGGTAAGGGTGGAAGTGAGCAGTTCTTC. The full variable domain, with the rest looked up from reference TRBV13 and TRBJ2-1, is AAGVIQSPRHLIKEKRETATLKCYPIPRHDTVYWYQQGPGQDPQFLISFYEKMQSDKGSIPDRFSAQQFSDYHSELNMSSLELGDSALYFCASSFGTGKGGSEQFFGPGTRLTVL.

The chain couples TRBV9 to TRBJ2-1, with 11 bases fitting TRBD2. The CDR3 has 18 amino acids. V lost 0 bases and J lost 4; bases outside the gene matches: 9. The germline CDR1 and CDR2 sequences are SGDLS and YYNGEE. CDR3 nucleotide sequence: TGTGCCAGCAGCGTAGATGGGCTAGCGGGAGGTCTTTACAATGAGCAGTTCTTC. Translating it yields CASSVDGLAGGLYNEQFF.

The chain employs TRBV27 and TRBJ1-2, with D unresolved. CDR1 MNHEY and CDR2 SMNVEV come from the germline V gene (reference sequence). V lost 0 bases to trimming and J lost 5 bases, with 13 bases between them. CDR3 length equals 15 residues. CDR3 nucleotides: TGTGCCAGCAGTTTATCGATGCCCGGCGGGTATGGCTACACCTTC. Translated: CASSLSMPGGYGYTF.

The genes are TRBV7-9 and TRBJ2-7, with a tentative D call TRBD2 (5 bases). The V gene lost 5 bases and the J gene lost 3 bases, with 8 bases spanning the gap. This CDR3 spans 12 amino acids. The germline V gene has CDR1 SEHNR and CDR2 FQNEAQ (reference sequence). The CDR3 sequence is CASSPGGYEQYF. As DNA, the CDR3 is TGTGCCAGCAGCCCAGGAGGCTACGAGCAGTACTTC.

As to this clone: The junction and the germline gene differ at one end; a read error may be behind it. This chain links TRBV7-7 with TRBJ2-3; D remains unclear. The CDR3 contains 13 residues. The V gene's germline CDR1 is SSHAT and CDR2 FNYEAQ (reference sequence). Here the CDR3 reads CASSLGRTDTQYF. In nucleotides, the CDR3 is TGTGCTAGCAGCTTAGGAAGGACAGATACGCAGTATTTT.

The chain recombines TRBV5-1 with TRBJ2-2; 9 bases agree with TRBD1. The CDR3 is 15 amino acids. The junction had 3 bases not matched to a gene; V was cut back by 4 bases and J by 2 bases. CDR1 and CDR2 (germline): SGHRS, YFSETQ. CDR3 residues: CASSAGQGNTGELFF. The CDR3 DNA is TGCGCCAGCAGCGCGGGACAGGGAAACACCGGGGAGCTGTTTTTT.

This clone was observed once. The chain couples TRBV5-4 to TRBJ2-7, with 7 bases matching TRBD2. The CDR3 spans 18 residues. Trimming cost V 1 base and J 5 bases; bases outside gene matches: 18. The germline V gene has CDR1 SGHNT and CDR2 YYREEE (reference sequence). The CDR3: CASSLIRGRLAAIHEQYF. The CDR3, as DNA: TGTGCCAGCAGCTTGATCCGGGGGAGGCTAGCGGCCATCCACGAGCAGTACTTC.

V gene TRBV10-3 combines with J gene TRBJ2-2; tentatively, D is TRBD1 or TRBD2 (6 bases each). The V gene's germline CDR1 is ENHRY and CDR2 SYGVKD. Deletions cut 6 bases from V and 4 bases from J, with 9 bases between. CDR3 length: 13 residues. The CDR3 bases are TGTGCCATCAGACAGGGAGGCACCGGGGAGCTGTTTTTT. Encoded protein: CAIRQGGTGELFF.

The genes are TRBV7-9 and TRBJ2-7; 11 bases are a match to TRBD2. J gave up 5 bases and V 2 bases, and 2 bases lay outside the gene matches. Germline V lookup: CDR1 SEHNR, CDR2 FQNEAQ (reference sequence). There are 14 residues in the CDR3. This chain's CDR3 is CASSLTSGRNEQYF. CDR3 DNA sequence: TGTGCCAGCAGCTTAACTAGCGGGAGAAACGAGCAGTACTTC.

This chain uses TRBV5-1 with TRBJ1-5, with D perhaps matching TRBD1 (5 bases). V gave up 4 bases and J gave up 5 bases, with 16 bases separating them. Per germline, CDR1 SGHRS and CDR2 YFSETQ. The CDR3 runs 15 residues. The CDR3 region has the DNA TGCGCCAGCAGCCAGGGTGACAGTAGGGATCAGCCCCAGCATTTT. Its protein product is CASSQGDSRDQPQHF. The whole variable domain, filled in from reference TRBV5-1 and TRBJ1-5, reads KAGVTQTPRYLIKTRGQQVTLSCSPISGHRSVSWYQQTPGQGLQFLFEYFSETQRNKGNFPGRFSGRQFSNSRSEMNVSTLELGDSALYLCASSQGDSRDQPQHFGDGTRLSIL.

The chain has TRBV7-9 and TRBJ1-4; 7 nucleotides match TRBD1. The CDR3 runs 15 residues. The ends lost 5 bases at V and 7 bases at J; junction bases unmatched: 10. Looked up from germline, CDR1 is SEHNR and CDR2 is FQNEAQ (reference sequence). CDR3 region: CASSRKGAGGEKLFF. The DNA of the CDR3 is TGTGCCAGCAGCAGAAAGGGGGCCGGGGGTGAAAAACTGTTTTTT.

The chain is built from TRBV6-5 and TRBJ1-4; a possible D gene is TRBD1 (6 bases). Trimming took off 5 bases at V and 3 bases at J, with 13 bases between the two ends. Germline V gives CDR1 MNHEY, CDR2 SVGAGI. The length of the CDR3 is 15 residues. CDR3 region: CASSHTGRANEKLFF. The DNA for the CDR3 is TGTGCCAGCAGTCACACAGGGAGGGCTAATGAAAAACTGTTTTTT.

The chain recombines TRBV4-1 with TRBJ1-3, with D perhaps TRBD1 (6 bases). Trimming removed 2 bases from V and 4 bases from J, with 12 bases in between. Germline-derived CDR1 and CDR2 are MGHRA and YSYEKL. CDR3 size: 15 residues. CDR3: CASSQFTGRGNTIYF. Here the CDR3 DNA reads TGCGCCAGCAGCCAATTCACAGGGAGAGGAAACACCATATATTTT.

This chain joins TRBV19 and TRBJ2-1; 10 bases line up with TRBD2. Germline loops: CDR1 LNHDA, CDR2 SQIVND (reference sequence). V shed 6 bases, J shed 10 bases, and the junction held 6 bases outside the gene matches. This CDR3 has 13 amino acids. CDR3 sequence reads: CASSPLAGNEQFF. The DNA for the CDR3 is TGTGCCAGTAGCCCACTAGCGGGAAACGAGCAGTTCTTC.

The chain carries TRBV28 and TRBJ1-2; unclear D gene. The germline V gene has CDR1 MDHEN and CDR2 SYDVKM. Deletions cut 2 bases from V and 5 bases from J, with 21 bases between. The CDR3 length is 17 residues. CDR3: CASSLARFNSPRYGYTF. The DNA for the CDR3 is TGTGCCAGCAGTTTAGCCAGGTTTAATTCCCCCCGTTATGGCTACACCTTC.

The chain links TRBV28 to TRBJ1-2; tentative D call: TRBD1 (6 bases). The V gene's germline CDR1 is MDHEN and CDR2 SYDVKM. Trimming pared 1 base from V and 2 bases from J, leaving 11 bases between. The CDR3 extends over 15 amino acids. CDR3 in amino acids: CASSLYATGNYGYTF. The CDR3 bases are TGTGCCAGCAGTTTATATGCGACAGGAAACTATGGCTACACCTTC.